This paragraph covers one T cell receptor (beta chain) sequence. Sequenced by immunoSEQ multiplex PCR; TCRdb stores in-frame clones only, minus some. This table holds over 100,000 clones, about 91% found once. The record originates from a study of control samples from healthy donors and cancer patients. The CDR3 sequence is 12 residues long. With 4 bases removed from V and 3 bases from J, the gap between germline ends came to 10 bases. Per the germline V gene, CDR1 is SQVTM and CDR2 is ANQGSEA. This receptor was identified in a man aged 35 to 55 in good health. The genes are TRBV29-1 and TRBJ2-7; possible D gene TRBD1, 6 bases. The specimen sequenced was blood. The CDR3 DNA is TGCAGCGTTGTACGCAGGGGCTACGAGCAGTACTTC. This gives the protein CSVVRRGYEQYF.